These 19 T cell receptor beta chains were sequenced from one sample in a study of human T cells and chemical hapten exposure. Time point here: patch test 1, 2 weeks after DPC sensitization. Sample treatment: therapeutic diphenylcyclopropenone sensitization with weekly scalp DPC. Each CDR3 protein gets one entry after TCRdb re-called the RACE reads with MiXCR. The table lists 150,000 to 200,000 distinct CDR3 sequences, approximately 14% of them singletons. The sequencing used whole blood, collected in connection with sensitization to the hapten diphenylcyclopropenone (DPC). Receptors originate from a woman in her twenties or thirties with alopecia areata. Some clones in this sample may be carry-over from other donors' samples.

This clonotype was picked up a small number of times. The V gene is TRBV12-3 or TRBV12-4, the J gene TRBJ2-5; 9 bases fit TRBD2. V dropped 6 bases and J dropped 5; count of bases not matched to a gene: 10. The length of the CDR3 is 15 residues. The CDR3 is CASRISGGGFETQYF. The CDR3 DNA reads TGTGCCAGCAGAATTAGCGGGGGCGGCTTTGAGACCCAGTACTTC.

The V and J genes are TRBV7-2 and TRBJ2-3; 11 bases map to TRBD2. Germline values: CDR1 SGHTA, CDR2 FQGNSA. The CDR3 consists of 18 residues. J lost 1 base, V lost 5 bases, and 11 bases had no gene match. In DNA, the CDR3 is TGTGCCAGCAGCCCGAGGGGACTAGCGGTAAGGGGCACAGATACGCAGTATTTT. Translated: CASSPRGLAVRGTDTQYF.

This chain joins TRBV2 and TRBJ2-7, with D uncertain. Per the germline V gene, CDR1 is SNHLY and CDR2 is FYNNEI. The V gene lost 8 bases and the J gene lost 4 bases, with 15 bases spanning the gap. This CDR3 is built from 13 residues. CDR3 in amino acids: CASVSYTGYEQYF. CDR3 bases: TGTGCCAGCGTTAGTTATACTGGGTACGAGCAGTACTTC.

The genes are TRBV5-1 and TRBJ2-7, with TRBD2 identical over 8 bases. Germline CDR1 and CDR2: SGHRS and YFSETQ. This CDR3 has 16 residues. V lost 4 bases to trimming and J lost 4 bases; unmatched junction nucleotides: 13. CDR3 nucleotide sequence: TGCGCCAGCAGCCCTCCTGGTAGCGGGACTATATACGAGCAGTACTTC. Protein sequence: CASSPPGSGTIYEQYF. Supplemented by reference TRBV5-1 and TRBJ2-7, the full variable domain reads KAGVTQTPRYLIKTRGQQVTLSCSPISGHRSVSWYQQTPGQGLQFLFEYFSETQRNKGNFPGRFSGRQFSNSRSEMNVSTLELGDSALYLCASSPPGSGTIYEQYFGPGTRLTVT.

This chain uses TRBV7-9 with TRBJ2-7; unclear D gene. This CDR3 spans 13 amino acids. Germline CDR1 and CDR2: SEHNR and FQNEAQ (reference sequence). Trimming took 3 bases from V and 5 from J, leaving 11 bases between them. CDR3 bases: TGTGCCAGCAGCTTCGGTAATGTGAACGAGCAGTACGTC. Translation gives CASSFGNVNEQYV.

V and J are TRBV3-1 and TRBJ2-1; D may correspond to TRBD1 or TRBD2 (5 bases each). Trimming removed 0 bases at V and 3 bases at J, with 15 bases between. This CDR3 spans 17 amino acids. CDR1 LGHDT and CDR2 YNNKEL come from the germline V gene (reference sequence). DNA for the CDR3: TGTGCCAGCAGCCAAGATCGAGGGACCTGGGGCTACAATGAGCAGTTCTTC. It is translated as CASSQDRGTWGYNEQFF.

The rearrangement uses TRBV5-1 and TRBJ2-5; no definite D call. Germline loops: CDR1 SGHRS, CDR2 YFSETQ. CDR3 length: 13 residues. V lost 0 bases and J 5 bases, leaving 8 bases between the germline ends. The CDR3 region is CASSLGGWETQYF. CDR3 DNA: TGCGCCAGCAGCTTGGGAGGTTGGGAGACCCAGTACTTC.

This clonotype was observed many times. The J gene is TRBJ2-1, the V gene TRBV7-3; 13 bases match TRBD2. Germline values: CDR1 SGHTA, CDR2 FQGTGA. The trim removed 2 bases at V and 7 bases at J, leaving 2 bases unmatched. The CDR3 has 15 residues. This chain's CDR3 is CASSLGLAGVNEQFF. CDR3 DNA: TGTGCCAGCAGCTTAGGACTAGCGGGAGTTAATGAGCAGTTCTTC. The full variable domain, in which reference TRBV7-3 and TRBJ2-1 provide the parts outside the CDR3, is GAGVSQTPSNKVTEKGKYVELRCDPISGHTALYWYRQSLGQGPEFLIYFQGTGAADDSGLPNDRFFAVRPEGSVSTLKIQRTERGDSAVYLCASSLGLAGVNEQFFGPGTRLTVL.

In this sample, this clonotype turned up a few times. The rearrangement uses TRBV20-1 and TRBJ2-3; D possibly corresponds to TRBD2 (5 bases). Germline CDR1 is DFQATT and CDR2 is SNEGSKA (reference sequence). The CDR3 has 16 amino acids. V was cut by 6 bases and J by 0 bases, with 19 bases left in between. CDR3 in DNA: TGCAGTGCCCGTTGGTCCCTAGCAGAAAGCACAGATACGCAGTATTTT. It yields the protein CSARWSLAESTDTQYF.

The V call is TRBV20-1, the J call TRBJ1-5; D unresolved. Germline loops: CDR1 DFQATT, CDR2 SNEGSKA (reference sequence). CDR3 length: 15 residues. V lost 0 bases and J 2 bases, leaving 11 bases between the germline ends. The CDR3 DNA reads TGCAGTGCTAGAGACTGGAGGCAGGGCAATCAGCCCCAGCATTTT. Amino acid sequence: CSARDWRQGNQPQHF.

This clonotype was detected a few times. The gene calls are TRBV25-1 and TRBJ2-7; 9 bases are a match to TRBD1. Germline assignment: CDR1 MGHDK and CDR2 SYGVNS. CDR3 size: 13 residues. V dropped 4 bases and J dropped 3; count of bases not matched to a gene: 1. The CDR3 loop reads CASSGTGDYEQYF. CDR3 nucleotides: TGTGCCAGCAGTGGGACAGGGGACTACGAGCAGTACTTC.

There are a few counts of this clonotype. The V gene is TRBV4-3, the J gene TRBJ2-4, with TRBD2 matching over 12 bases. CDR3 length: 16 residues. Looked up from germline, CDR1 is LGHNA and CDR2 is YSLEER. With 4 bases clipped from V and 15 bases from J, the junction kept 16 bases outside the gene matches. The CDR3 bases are TGCGCCAGCAGCCGAAACCTCCCGGGACTAGCGGGCCAGCTGTACTTC. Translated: CASSRNLPGLAGQLYF.

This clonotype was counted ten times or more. The chain's CDR3 is CASSVQRNTEAFF. Written as DNA, the CDR3 is TGTGCCAGCAGTGTACAGAGGAACACTGAAGCTTTCTTT. V gene TRBV2 combines with J gene TRBJ1-1; D is unclear. Germline loops: CDR1 SNHLY, CDR2 FYNNEI. CDR3 size: 13 residues. V lost 4 bases and J lost 1, with 7 bases in between.

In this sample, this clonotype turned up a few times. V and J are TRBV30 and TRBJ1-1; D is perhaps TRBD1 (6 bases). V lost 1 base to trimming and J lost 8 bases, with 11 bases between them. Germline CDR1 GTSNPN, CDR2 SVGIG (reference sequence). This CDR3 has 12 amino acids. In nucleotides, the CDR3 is TGTGCCTGGAGTGACAGGGAGGTGGAAGCTTTCTTT. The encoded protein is CAWSDREVEAFF.

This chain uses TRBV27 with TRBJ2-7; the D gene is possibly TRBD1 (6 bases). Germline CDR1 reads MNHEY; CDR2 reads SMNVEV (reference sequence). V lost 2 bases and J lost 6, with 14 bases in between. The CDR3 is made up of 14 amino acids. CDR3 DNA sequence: TGTGCCAGCAGTTTAGGGGCAGGGGTTGTCGAGCAGTACTTC. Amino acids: CASSLGAGVVEQYF.

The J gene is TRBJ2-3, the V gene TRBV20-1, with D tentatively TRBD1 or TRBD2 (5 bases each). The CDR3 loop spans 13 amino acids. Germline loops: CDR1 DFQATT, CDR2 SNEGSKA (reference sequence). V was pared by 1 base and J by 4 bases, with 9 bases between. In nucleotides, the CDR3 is TGCAGTGCTAGAGTTTGGGACCCAGATACGCAGTATTTT. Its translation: CSARVWDPDTQYF.

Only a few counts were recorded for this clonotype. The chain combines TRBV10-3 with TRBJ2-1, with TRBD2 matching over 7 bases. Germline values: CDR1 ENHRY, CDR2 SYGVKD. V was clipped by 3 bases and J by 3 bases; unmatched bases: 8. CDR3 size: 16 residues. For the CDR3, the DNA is TGTGCCATCAGTGATTTCCCCGGGGGGAGCTACAATGAGCAGTTCTTC. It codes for CAISDFPGGSYNEQFF.

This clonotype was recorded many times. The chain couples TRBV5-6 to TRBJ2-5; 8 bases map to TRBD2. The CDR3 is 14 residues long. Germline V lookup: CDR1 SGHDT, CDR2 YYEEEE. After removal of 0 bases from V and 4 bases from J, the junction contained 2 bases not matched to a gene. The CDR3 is CASSLAGGAETQYF. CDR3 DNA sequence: TGTGCCAGCAGCTTGGCGGGGGGGGCAGAGACCCAGTACTTC.

DNA for the CDR3: TGTGCCAGCAGCTTAGGGACTAGCGGGACGACCAAAAACATTCAGTACTTC. Protein product: CASSLGTSGTTKNIQYF. This chain connects TRBV7-9 to TRBJ2-4; 12 bases map to TRBD2. Germline loops: CDR1 SEHNR, CDR2 FQNEAQ (reference sequence). The junction had 3 bases not matched to a gene; V was cut back by 1 base and J by 2 bases. The CDR3 is 17 amino acids.